The sequence of this TCR beta chain was determined in a study of blood T cell repertoires in COVID-19. Study background: Specimens from acute and convalescent COVID-19 originated in the United States, Italy and Spain.

Using immunoSEQ multiplex PCR, the repertoire was profiled, and TCRdb retains in-frame clones only, with some absent. The repertoire holds over 300,000 clones, with 89% as singletons. Across about 22 US areas, participants ranged in age from about 18 to 100 years. Each participant's cohort was designated according to participant-reported clinical history. Recovered status applied to Cohort 3 donors who had two consecutive negative PCRs. It also applied to those with clearance or with symptom resolution. J was trimmed by 7 bases and V by 2 bases; bases with no gene match: 11. The length of the CDR3 is 18 residues. The germline V gene encodes CDR1 LGHDT and CDR2 YNNKEL (reference sequence).

The TCR was taken from a woman between 40 and 50 years old who had recovered from COVID-19. The chain joins TRBV3-1 (or the pseudogene TRBV3-2) to TRBJ2-1, with TRBD2 matching 13 bases. Sequencing input: PBMCs or T cells enriched from blood (not recorded which). The CDR3 DNA sequence: TGTGCCAGCAGCCAACGACCGGGACTAGCGGGAATAGCTAATGAGCAGTTCTTC. Residues: CASSQRPGLAGIANEQFF.